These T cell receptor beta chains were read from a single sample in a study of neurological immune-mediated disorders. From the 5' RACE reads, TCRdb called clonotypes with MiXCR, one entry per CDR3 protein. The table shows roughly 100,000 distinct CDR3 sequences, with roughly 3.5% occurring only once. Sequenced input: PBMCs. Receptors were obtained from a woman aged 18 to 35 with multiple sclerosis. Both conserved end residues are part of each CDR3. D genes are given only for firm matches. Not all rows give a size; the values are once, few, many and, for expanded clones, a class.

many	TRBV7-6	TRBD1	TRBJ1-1	TGTGCCAGCAGCCCTGGGACAGGGACTGAAGCTTTCTTT	CASSPGTGTEAFF
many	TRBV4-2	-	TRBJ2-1	TGTGCCAGCAGCCAAGAATTGGTGGGTTACAATGAGCAGTTCTTC	CASSQELVGYNEQFF
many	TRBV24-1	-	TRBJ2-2	TGTGCCACCAGCACGCGGGACGCCGGGGAGCTGTTTTTT	CATSTRDAGELFF
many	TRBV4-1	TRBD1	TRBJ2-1	TGCGCCAGCAGCCAAGACCTACAGGGGTTCGATGAGCAGTTCTTC	CASSQDLQGFDEQFF
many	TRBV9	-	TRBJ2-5	TGTGCCAGCAGCGTAGCTGAAGGATTCCAAGAGACCCAGTACTTC	CASSVAEGFQETQYF
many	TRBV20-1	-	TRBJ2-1	TGCAGTGCCATCCCCCCCCTACGGGACAATGAGCAGTTCTTC	CSAIPPLRDNEQFF
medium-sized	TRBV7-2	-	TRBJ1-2	TGTGCCAGCAGCTTAGTAGGGTACACAGCTAACTATGGCTACACCTTC	CASSLVGYTANYGYTF
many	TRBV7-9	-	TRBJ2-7	TGTGCCAGCAGCTTAGTGAGGGGACACTACGAGCAGTACTTC	CASSLVRGHYEQYF
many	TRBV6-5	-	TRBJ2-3	TGTGCCAGCAGAAGGGGAGATACGCAGTATTTT	CASRRGDTQYF
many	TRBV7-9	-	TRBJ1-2	TGTGCCAGCAGCTTGGTTTTCAGGAGCTATGGCTACACCTTC	CASSLVFRSYGYTF
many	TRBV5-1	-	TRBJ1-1	TGCGCCAGCAGCTTGAGGGTAGGGAACACTGAAGCTTTCTTT	CASSLRVGNTEAFF
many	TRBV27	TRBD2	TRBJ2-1	TGTGCCAGCAGGCCGAGACTAGCCTCCTACAATGAGCAGTTCTTC	CASRPRLASYNEQFF
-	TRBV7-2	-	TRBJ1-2	TGTGACAGCAGCACCATAGCCCTCGGCTACACCTTC	CDSSTIALGYTF
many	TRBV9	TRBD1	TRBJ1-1	TGTGCCAGCAGAACCGGGACAGGGCCCACTGAAGCTTTCTTT	CASRTGTGPTEAFF
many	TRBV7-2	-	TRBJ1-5	TGTGCCAGCAGCCAACAGGGAACTAGTCAGCCCCAGCATTTT	CASSQQGTSQPQHF
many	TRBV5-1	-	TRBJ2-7	TGCGCCAGCAGCTTGCCTGGACGGGGCAAAGAGGACGAGCAGTACTTC	CASSLPGRGKEDEQYF
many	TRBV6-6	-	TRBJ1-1	TGTGCCAGCAGCCCCCTTCGGAACACTGAAGCTTTCTTT	CASSPLRNTEAFF
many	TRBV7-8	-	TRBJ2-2	TGTGCCAGCAGCTTAGGGGAAGGGGTACTGTTTTTT	CASSLGEGVLFF
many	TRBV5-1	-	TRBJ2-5	TGCGCCAGCAGCTTGGGAATCAGCACCAACCAAGAGACCCAGTACTTC	CASSLGISTNQETQYF
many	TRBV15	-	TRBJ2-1	TGTGCCACCAGCGGGAACAATGAGCAGTTCTTC	CATSGNNEQFF
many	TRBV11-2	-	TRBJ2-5	TGTGCCAGCAGCTTAGTTGAGACCCAGTACTTC	CASSLVETQYF
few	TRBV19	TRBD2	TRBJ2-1	TGTGCCAGTAGTATTCTAGCGGGAGTGCGTAATGAGCAGTTCTTC	CASSILAGVRNEQFF
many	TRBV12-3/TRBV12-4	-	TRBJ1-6	TGTGCCAGCAGTCGGAATTCACCCCTCCACTTT	CASSRNSPLHF
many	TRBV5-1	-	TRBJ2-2	TGCGCCAGCAGCCGGACCCCCGGGGAGCTGTTTTTT	CASSRTPGELFF
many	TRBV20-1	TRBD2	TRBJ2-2	TGCAGTGCCCGAGGACTAGCGGGGGGTGCGAACACCGGGGAGCTGTTTTTT	CSARGLAGGANTGELFF
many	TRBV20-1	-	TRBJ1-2	TGCAGTGCTAGAGTTACAGGATGGGCTGGCTACACCTTC	CSARVTGWAGYTF
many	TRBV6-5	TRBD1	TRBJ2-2	TGTGCCAGCAGCAAGTTGCAGGGGGCGGGCACCGGGGAGCTGTTTTTT	CASSKLQGAGTGELFF
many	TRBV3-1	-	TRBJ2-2	TGTGCCAGCAGCTCCCGAAGCACCGGGGAGCTGTTTTTT	CASSSRSTGELFF
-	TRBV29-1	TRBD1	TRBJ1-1	TGCAGCGTTGAAGTTGGGACAGGCACTGAAGCTTTCTTT	CSVEVGTGTEAFF
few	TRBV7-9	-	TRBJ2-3	TGTGCCAGCAGCTTAGTTGTACGTCGGGCAGAGATGACAGATACGCAGTATTTT	CASSLVVRRAEMTDTQYF
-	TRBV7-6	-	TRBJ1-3	TGTGCCAGCAGCGCCTTTCAGGGCTCTGGAAACACCATATATTTT	CASSAFQGSGNTIYF
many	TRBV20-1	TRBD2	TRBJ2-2	TGCAGTGCTAGATTCCCGCGGGAGGACACCGGGGAGCTGTTTTTT	CSARFPREDTGELFF
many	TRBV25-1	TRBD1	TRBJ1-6	TGTGCCAGCAGCAACACAGGGGGGTATAATTCACCCCTCCACTTT	CASSNTGGYNSPLHF
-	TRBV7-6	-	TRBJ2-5	TGTGCCAGCAGCTTAGTGGTGGCAGAAGAGACCCAGTACTTC	CASSLVVAEETQYF
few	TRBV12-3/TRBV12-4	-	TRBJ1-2	TGTGCCACCACGACGGGATCTCCCTATGGCTACACCTTC	CATTTGSPYGYTF
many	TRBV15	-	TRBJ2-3	TGTGCCACCAGCAGGAGGACACCTCCTAGCACAGATACGCAGTATTTT	CATSRRTPPSTDTQYF
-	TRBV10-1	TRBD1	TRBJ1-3	TGCGCCAGCACACACAGGGGGCCAGGAAACACCATATATTTT	CASTHRGPGNTIYF
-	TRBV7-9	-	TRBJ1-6	TGTGCCAGCAGCTTCTACGGGAGCTCCTATAATTCACCCCTCCACTTT	CASSFYGSSYNSPLHF
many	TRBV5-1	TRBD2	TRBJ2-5	TGCGCCAGCAGCTTAATCCCACTAGCGACCGACACGGGGACCCAGTACTTC	CASSLIPLATDTGTQYF
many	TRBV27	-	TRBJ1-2	TGTGCCAGCAGTTCCCCAACTCACTATGGCTACACCTTC	CASSSPTHYGYTF
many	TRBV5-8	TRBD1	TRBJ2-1	TGTGCCAGCAGCGAGGGACAGGGGACGGATGAGCAGTTCTTC	CASSEGQGTDEQFF
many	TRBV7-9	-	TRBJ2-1	TGTGCCAGCAGCCATAATATCGCACAACAGGGTATCTCCTACAATGAGCAGTTCTTC	CASSHNIAQQGISYNEQFF
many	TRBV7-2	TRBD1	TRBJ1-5	TGTGCCAGCAGCTCAGCGCCGGGACAGGGAGGTCGGGCCCAGCATTTT	CASSSAPGQGGRAQHF
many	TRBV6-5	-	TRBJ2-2	TGTGCCAGCAGTCGGGACTTGAACACCGGGGAGCTGTTTTTT	CASSRDLNTGELFF
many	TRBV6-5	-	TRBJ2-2	TGTGCCAGCAGACGTCAGGGGAACACCGGGGAGCTGTTTTTT	CASRRQGNTGELFF
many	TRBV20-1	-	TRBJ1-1	TGCAGTGCTTGGGACGGCATGAACACTGAAGCTTTCTTT	CSAWDGMNTEAFF
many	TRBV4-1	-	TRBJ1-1	TGCGCCAGCAGCCAAGATCCGGGGTGGAACACTGAAGCTTTCTTT	CASSQDPGWNTEAFF
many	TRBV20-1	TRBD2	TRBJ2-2	TGCAGTGCTAGACTAGCGGGGGGTAACACCGGGGAGCTGTTTTTT	CSARLAGGNTGELFF
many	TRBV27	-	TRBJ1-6	TGTGCCAGCAGTTCCCAAGGACACATTAATTCACCCCTCCACTTT	CASSSQGHINSPLHF
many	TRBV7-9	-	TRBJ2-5	TGTGCCAGCAGCTCCAAGTCGGTGACCACGCGGAGGGAGACCCAGTACTTC	CASSSKSVTTRRETQYF
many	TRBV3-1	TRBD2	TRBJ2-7	TGTGCCAGCAGCCAAGATGGGGGGGGATCCTACGAGCAGTACTTC	CASSQDGGGSYEQYF
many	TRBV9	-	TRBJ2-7	TGTGCCAGCAGCGTCGGCACAACCTACGAGCAGTACTTC	CASSVGTTYEQYF
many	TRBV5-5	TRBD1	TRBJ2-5	TGTGCCAGCATCATGACAGGGGGCTTTGGGGAGACCCAGTACTTC	CASIMTGGFGETQYF
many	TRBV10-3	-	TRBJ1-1	TGTGCCATCAGGACGAACACTGAAGCTTTCTTT	CAIRTNTEAFF
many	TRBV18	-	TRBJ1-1	TGTGCCAGCTCACCCGCCGAACGATCGAACACTGAAGCTTTCTTT	CASSPAERSNTEAFF